This TCR beta chain is from a study of blood T cell repertoires in COVID-19 (dated by TCRdb to the early 2020s). About the investigation overall: The collaborator samples originated in the United States, Italy and Spain and spanned the acute and convalescent phases of COVID-19. The prospective study material was composed of cDNA or gDNA derived from T cells, B-cell-depleted T cells, or PBMCs. Subjects who had been exposed to COVID-19, were actively infected with it, or had recovered from it provided the deeply sampled blood TCRbeta repertoires that made up the dataset. The repertoires were made available in a free public database intended to serve as a resource for research on the immune response to SARS-CoV-2. Samples were obtained from the ongoing ImmuneRACE study (first 160 participants) and from over 1,000 subjects provided by 6 global collaborators. A de-identified subject ID, COVID-19 status, age in years and sex were almost always included in the sample metadata. Where HLA class I and class II types were available, the types were taken from metadata supplied by the sample provider, not from assay-based typing. General study outcomes and caveats: Clinical and demographic metadata were provided uncurated, with the amount varying by source and participant.

V drops 6 bases and J drops 3 bases, leaving 11 bases in between. From its cysteine to its phenylalanine, the CDR3 spans 13 amino acids. The retained sequence is limited to the CDR3, 39 bases, with the frame set at the first base. For CDR1 and CDR2, the germline V gene lists SNHLY and FYNNEI. TCRbeta CDR3 regions were amplified from genomic DNA by means of the immunoSEQ Assay, a bias-controlled multiplex PCR. In the paper's pipeline: Nucleated cell counts per sample were estimated from amplification of reference gene primers within the assay. To quantify the absolute abundance of each unique TCRbeta CDR3 rearrangement, sequence reads were collapsed and filtered. For each sample, productive Simpson clonality was calculated by taking the square root of Simpson's diversity index across productive rearrangements. TCRdb carries this immuneACCESS record with in-frame sequences only. Its versions omit some clonotypes, under half of them owing to an unresolved V gene in the studies checked, with the rest unexplained. The V and J calls and clone size are taken from that table; D and trimming were inferred from the DNA. This sample is represented by about 360,000 clones; nearly 90% of them were singletons. Around 1.9% of the sample is taken by the ten largest.

In the prospective study, participants were about 18 to 100 years old, resided in about two dozen geographic areas of the United States, and were enrolled through a virtual design. In the prospective study, participants were assigned to cohorts based on the clinical history participants reported in a screening survey and a study questionnaire. In the prospective study, whole blood, serum and a nasopharyngeal or oropharyngeal swab were collected from each participant by mobile phlebotomists. Additional blood draws and questionnaires over an approximately 2-month period could optionally be provided by prospective study participants. Blood samples from the prospective study were shipped frozen or at room temperature prior to DNA extraction. With respect to this clone: Its antigen is currently not known. Base-call qualities are not available, and no considerably larger clone is one nucleotide away.

This sequence was found in a middle-aged woman with acute COVID-19. This chain is built from TRBV2 and TRBJ2-5, with TRBD2 tentatively as D gene (6 bases match). The sample comprised PBMCs or T cells enriched from blood (not recorded which). In nucleotide form, the sequence is TGTGCCAGCAGAGAAAGGGAGGAAGAGACCCAGTACTTC. Translation gives CASREREEETQYF.